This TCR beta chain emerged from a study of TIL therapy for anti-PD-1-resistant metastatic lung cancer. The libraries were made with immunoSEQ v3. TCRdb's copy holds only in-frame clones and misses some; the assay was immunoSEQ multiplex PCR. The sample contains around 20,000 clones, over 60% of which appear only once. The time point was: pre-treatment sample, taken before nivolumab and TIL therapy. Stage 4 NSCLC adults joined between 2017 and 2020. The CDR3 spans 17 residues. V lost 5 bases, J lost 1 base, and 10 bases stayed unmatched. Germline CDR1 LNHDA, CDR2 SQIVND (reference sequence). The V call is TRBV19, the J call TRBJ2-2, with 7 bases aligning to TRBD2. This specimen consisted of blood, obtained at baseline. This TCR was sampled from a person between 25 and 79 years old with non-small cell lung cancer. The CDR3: CASSPRVGGVNTGELFF. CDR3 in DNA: TGTGCCAGTAGTCCCCGGGTGGGGGGGGTGAACACCGGGGAGCTGTTTTTT.